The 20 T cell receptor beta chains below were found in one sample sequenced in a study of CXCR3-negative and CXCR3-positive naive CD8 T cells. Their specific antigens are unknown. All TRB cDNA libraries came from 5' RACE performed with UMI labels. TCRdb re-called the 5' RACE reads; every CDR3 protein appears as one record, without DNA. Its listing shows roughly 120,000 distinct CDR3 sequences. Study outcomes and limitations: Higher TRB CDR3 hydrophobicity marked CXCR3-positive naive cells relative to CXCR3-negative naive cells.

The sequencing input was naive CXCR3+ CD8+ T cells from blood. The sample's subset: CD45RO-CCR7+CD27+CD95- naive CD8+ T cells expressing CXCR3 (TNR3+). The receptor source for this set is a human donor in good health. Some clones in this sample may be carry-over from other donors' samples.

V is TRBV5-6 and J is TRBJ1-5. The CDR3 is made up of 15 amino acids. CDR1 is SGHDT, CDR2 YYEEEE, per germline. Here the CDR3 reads CASSLAPAEDQPQHF.

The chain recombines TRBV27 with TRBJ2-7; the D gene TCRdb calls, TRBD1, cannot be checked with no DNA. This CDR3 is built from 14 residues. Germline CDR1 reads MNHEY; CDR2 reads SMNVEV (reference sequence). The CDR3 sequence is CASAYFGGAYEQYF.

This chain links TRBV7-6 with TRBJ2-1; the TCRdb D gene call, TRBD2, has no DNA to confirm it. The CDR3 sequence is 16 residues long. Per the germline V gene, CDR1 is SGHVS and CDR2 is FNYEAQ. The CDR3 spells CASSSSSGVSYNEQFF.

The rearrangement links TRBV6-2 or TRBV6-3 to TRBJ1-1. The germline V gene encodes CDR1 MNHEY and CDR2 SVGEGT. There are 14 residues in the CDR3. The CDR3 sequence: CATYFRGLNTEAFF.

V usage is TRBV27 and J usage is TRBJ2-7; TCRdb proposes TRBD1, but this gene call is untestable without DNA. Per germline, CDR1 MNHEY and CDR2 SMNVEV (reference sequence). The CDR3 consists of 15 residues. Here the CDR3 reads CASSPNRDTSYEQYF.

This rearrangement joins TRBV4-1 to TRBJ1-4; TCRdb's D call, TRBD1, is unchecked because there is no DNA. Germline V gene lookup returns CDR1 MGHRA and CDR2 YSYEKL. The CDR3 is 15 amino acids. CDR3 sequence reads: CASSQDTGVGEKLFF.

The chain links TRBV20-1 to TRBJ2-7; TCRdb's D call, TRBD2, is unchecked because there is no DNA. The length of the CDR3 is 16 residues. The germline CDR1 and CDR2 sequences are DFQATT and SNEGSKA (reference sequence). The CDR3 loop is CSAREGTSVEPYEQYF.

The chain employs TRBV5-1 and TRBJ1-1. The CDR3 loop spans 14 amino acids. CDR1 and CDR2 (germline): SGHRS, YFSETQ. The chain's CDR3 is CASSFLGGGTEAFF.

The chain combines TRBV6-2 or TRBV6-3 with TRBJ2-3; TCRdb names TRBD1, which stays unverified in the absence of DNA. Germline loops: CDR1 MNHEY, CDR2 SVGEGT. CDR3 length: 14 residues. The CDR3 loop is CASSGQPRADTQYF.

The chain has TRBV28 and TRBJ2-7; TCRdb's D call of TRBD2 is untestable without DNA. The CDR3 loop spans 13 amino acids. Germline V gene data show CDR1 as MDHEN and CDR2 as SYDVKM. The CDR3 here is CASSLRAGYEQYF.

The CDR3 sequence: CASSLGAGGWPYNEQFF. The chain carries TRBV7-7 and TRBJ2-1; with no DNA, the TCRdb D assignment of TRBD2 cannot be verified. Germline CDR1 is SSHAT and CDR2 is FNYEAQ (reference sequence). The CDR3 length is 17 residues.

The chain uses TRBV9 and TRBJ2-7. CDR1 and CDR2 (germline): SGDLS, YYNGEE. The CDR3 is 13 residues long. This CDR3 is CANSVGRVHEQYF.

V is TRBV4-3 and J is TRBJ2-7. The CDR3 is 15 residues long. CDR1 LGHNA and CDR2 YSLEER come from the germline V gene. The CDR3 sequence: CASSQSPASSYEQYF.

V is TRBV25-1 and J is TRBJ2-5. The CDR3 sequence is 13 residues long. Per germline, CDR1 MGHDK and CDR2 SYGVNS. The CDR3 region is CASSEYSVETQYF.

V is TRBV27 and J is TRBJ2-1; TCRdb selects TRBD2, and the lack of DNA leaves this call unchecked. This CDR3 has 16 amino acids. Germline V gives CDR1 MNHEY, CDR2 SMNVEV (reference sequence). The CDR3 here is CASSSLLAGGLNEQFF.

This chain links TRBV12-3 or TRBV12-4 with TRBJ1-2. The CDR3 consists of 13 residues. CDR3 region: CASSPGPRSGYTF.

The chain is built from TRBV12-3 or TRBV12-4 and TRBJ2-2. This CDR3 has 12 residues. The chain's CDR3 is CASSFISGELFF.

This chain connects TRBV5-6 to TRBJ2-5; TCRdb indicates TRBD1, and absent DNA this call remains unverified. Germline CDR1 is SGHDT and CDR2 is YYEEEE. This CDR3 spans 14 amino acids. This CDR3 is CASSWGPGLQTQYF.

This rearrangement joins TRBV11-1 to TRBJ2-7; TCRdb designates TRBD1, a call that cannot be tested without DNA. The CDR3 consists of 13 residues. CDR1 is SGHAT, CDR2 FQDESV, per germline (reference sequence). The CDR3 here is CASSFGASYEQYF.

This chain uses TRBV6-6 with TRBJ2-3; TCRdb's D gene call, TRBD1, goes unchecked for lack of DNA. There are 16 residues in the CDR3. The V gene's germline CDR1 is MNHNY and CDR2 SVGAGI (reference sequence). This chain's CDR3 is CASSFPGPEGTDTQYF.